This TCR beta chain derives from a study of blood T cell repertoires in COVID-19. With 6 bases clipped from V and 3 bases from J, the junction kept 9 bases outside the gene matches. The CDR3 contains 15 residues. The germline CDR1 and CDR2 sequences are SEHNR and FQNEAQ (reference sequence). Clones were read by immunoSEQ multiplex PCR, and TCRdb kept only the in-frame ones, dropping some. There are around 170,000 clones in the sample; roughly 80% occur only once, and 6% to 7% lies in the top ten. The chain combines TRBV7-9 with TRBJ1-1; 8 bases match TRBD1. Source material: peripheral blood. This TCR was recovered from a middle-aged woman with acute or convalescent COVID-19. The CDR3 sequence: CASRPTGTGYTEAFF. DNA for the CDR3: TGTGCCAGCAGGCCAACCGGGACAGGTTACACTGAAGCTTTCTTT.